This section outlines one T cell receptor beta chain sequence together with its context. Its antigen remains unidentified. Investigators merged groups given second doses at roughly 4 or roughly 12 weeks. Germline V CDR1 and CDR2: MDHEN, SYDVKM. This CDR3 region has 11 residues. This specimen belongs to a study of T cell responses to AZD1222 COVID-19 vaccine. Study outcomes and limitations: Recipients of two AZD1222 doses showed rising Spike-specific TCR breadth and depth. Clonal diversity was possibly underestimated, and the donors were mostly white British, with more females. Researchers report vaccine-associated CD4 TCRs spanning spike, with dominance at 160-218 and 743-854.

The data were produced by immunoSEQ multiplex PCR, yet TCRdb's version contains in-frame clones alone and is incomplete. This sample has 80,000 to 100,000 clones, with 70% to 90% found just once. This TCR was recovered from an adult who received the AZD1222 COVID-19 vaccine. The sequenced sample was peripheral blood, obtained 28 days after the second AZD1222 dose. This chain connects TRBV28 to TRBJ2-7; no firm D call. In nucleotides, the CDR3 is TGTGCTGTGATAGGCTCCTACGAGCAGTACTTC. It yields the protein CAVIGSYEQYF.